Listed below are T cell receptor beta chains from one sample, sequenced in a study of cytomegalovirus exposure and HLA in healthy donors. The repertoire was sequenced with immunoSEQ multiplex PCR; TCRdb's copy has only in-frame clones and lacks some. Among about 230,000 clones listed, more than 75% were seen once. The sequencing input was PBMCs. These receptors all stem from a human donor in good health. Both conserved end residues are part of each CDR3. A D gene is named only where the DNA matches it firmly. The listing skips clone size in some rows; elsewhere it reads once, few, many or a size class.

cdr3_length j_call v_call clone_size d_call cdr3_nt cdr3_aa
17 TRBJ1-6 TRBV4-1 . . TGCGCCAGCAGCTCCCGGGGAGGGGTCGGCGGAAATTCACCCCTCCACTTT CASSSRGGVGGNSPLHF
13 TRBJ2-3 TRBV19 once TRBD2 TGTGCCACCTTAGCGGGTTTCACAGATACGCAGTATTTT CATLAGFTDTQYF
16 TRBJ2-7 TRBV7-8 . TRBD1 TGTGCCAGCAGCTTAGCCGGGACAGGGGAATCGTACGAGCAGTACTTC CASSLAGTGESYEQYF
13 TRBJ1-1 TRBV13 . TRBD1 TGTGCCAGCAGCCAGGGGGTGAACACTGAAGCTTTCTTT CASSQGVNTEAFF
12 TRBJ2-5 TRBV5-8 . . TGTGCCAGCAGTCCAACGGGTCGAGCCCAGTACTTC CASSPTGRAQYF
16 TRBJ1-1 TRBV4-1 once . TGCGCCAGCAGCCAAGATCAGACAACAGGGTTCACTGAAGCTTTCTTT CASSQDQTTGFTEAFF
13 TRBJ2-7 TRBV6-5 . . TGTGCCAGCAGAACCACGGGTGAGCGAGAGCAGTACTTC CASRTTGEREQYF
13 TRBJ1-1 TRBV19 . . TGTGCCAGTAGTGCGGGGGACGACACTGAAGCTTTCTTT CASSAGDDTEAFF
19 TRBJ2-3 TRBV7-2 . TRBD2 TGTGCCAGCAGCTCCCCGGGGGTCGGAGTAGCGGGAGTTTTAGATACGCAGTATTTT CASSSPGVGVAGVLDTQYF
15 TRBJ2-7 TRBV5-5 . . TGTGCCAGCAGCTCCCACAGGTTACTCTCCTACGAGCAGTACTTC CASSSHRLLSYEQYF
15 TRBJ2-7 TRBV6-5 . . TGTGCCAGCAGGCCACTAGTAACCGGGGGATACGAGCAGTACTTC CASRPLVTGGYEQYF
13 TRBJ2-5 TRBV2 . TRBD2 TGTGCCAGCAGAGGACTAGCTCGGGAGACCCAGTACTTC CASRGLARETQYF
17 TRBJ2-3 TRBV5-4 . TRBD2 TGTGCCAGCAGCGCATGGACTAGCGGGAGAATTAGCGATACGCAGTATTTT CASSAWTSGRISDTQYF
15 TRBJ2-7 TRBV19 . . TGTGCCAGTAGCCTCTTCCCGGTGAGCTCCTACGAGCAGTACTTC CASSLFPVSSYEQYF
15 TRBJ2-1 TRBV11-3 . TRBD1 TGTGCCAGCAGCCTAACAGGGGTGGGGATGAATGAGCAGTTCTTC CASSLTGVGMNEQFF
15 TRBJ2-5 TRBV5-1 . TRBD2 TGCGCCAGCAGCTTTCGGGACTATAGACAAGAGACCCAGTACTTC CASSFRDYRQETQYF